This TCR beta chain appears in the sequencing data of a study of blood T cell repertoires in COVID-19 (dated by TCRdb to 2020 to 2021). In terms of the full investigation: Samples covering the acute and convalescent phases of COVID-19 were provided by collaborators in the United States, Italy and Spain. Samples came from the ongoing ImmuneRACE study (first 160 participants) plus 1,254 subjects from 6 global collaborators. Deeply sampled blood TCRbeta repertoires from subjects exposed to, actively infected with, or recovered from COVID-19 were included in the dataset. A freely available public database, intended as a resource for researchers studying the immune response to SARS-CoV-2, is where the repertoires were released. Sample metadata almost always included a de-identified subject ID, COVID-19 status, age in years and sex. The material from the prospective study consisted of cDNA or gDNA derived from T cells, B-cell-depleted T cells, or PBMCs. Where available, HLA class I and class II types were taken from metadata supplied by the sample provider and were not determined by assay-based typing.

Participants in the prospective study were enrolled through a virtual design, were aged roughly 18 to 90 years, and lived in approximately 25 United States geographic areas. Cohort assignment in the prospective study relied on participant-reported clinical history from a screening survey and a study questionnaire. Each participant in the prospective study had whole blood, serum and a nasopharyngeal or oropharyngeal swab collected by mobile phlebotomists. Participants in the prospective study had the option to provide additional blood draws and questionnaires over an approximately 2-month period. Before DNA extraction, prospective study blood samples were shipped either frozen or at room temperature. TCRbeta CDR3 regions were amplified from genomic DNA using the immunoSEQ Assay, a bias-controlled multiplex PCR. Per the source publication's procedure: The number of nucleated cells in each sample was estimated from the amplification of reference gene primers within the assay. To quantify the absolute abundance of each unique TCRbeta CDR3 rearrangement, sequence reads were collapsed and filtered. For each sample, productive Simpson clonality was calculated by taking the square root of Simpson's diversity index across productive rearrangements. As stored in TCRdb, this immuneACCESS dataset retains in-frame rearrangements with V and J assigned. A fraction of the clones does not appear; measured against another copy, unresolved V genes explain less than half of the discrepancy, and the remainder lacks a known reason. V and J calls and clone size are copied from that table; D and trimming were computed from the DNA. The sample contains hundreds of thousands of clones, 88% of them found a single time. The ten largest clones represent roughly 14% of the sample.

CDR1 and CDR2, per the germline V gene (reference sequence), are GTSNPN and SVGIG. The CDR3 spans 13 residues, from the cysteine through the phenylalanine. Of the read, only the CDR3 DNA is kept; its 39 bases are in frame from base 1. V gives up 4 bases and J gives up 2 bases, and the segment between their germline ends measures 8 bases. On this clone itself: Its antigen is currently not known. Base qualities are not provided; no much larger clone lies one nucleotide away.

The study at large found these results: How much clinical and demographic metadata was included differed by source and by participant, and the metadata was provided uncurated.

The sequencing input was PBMCs or T cells enriched from blood (not recorded which). The clonotype comes from a woman in her 50s with acute COVID-19. The rearranged segments are TRBV30 and TRBJ2-2, and possibly TRBD2, on 5 matching bases. CDR3 protein: CAWTPGNTGELFF. The DNA sequence follows: TGTGCCTGGACGCCGGGAAACACCGGGGAGCTGTTTTTT.